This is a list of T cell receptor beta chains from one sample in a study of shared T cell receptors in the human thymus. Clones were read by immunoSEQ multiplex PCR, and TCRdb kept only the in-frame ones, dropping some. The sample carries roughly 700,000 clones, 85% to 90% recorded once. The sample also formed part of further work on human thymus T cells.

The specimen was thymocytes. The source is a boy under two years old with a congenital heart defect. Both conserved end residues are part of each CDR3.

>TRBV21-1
CASSKVRGSLTGELFF
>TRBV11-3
CASSPGTTYEQYF
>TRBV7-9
CASRDFGNTIYF
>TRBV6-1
CAAAREGGYNEQFF
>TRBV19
CASSIKASGNEQFF
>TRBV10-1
CASSDGRGTSTQYF
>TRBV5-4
CASSFRGREPGELFF
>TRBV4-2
CASSHRQVGAKSQPQHF
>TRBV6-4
CASSETGRPSGEQFF
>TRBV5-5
CASSPRFPDSNQPQHF
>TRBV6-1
CASKTHNEQFF
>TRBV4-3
CASSRLAGAYNEQFF
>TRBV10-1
CASSPRTGGIDEQYF
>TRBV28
CASSPLSDRRKNIQYF
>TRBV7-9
CASSFLQGSGELFF
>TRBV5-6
CASSLGSNTEAFF
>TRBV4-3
CASSQGWGTGDVNTEAFF
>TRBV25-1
CASTGGEYTGELFF
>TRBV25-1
CASSDEWGTGGINTIYF
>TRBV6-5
CASSYSRQDEYYEQYF
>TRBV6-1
CASSESSQGGDEKLFF
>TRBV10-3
CAISRTGVYEQYF
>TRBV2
CASSPQIVNTEAFF